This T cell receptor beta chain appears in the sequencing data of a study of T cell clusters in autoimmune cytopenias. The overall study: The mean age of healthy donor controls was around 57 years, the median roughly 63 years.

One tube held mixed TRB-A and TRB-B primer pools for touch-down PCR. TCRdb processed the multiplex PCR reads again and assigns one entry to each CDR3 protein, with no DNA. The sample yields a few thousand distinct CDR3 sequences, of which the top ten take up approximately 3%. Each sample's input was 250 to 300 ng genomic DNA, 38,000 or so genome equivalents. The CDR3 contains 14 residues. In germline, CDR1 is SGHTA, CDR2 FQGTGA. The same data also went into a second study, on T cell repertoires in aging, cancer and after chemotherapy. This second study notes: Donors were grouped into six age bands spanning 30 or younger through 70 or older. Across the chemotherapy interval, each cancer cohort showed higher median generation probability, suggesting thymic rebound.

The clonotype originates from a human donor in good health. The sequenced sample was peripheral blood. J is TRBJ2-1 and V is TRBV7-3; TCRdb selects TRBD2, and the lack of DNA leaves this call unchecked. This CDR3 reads CASSLASAYNEQFF.